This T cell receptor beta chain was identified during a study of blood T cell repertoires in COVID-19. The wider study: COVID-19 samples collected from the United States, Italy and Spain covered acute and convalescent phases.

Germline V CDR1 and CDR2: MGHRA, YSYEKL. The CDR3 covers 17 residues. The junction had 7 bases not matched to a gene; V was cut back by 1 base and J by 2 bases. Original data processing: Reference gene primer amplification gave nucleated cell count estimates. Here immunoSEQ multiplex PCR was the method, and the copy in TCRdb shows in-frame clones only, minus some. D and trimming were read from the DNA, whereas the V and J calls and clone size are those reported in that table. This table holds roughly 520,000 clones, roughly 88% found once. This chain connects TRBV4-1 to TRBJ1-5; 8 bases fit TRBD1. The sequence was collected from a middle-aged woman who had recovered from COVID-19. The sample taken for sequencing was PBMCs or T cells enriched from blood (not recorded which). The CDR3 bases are TGCGCCAGCAGCCAAGCAGACAGGGGACTTGGCAATCAGCCCCAGCATTTT. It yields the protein CASSQADRGLGNQPQHF.